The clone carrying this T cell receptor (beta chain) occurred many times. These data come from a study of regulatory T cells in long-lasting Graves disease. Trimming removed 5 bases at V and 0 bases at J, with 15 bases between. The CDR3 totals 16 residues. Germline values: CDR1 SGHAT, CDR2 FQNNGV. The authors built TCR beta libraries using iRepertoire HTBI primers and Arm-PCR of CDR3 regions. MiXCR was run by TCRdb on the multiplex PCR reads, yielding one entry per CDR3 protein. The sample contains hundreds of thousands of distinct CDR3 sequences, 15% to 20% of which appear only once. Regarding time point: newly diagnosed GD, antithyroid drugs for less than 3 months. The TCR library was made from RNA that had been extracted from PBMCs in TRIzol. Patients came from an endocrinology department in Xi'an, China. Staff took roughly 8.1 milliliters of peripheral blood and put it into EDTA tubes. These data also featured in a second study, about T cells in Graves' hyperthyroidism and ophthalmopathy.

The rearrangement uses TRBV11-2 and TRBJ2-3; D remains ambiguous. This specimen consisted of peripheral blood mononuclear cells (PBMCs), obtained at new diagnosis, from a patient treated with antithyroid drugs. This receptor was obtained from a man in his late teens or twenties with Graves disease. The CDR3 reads CASSPPELRSTDTQYF. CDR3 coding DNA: TGTGCCAGCAGCCCCCCGGAGCTGAGAAGCACAGATACGCAGTATTTT.